Below are 2 T cell receptor beta chains sequenced from a single sample in a study of blood T cell repertoires in COVID-19. Sequenced by immunoSEQ multiplex PCR; TCRdb stores in-frame clones only, minus some. The sample carries about 300,000 clones, about 91% recorded once. Source material: peripheral blood. These receptors all stem from a woman aged 30 to 39 with COVID-19, enrolled during active disease.

The chain employs TRBV18 and TRBJ1-3; no clear D gene. V gave up 1 base and J gave up 2 bases, with 9 bases separating them. Looked up from germline, CDR1 is KGHSH and CDR2 is LQKENI. The CDR3 runs to 15 residues. The CDR3 spells CASSPLREPGNTIYF. In DNA, the CDR3 is TGTGCCAGCTCACCACTCCGGGAGCCTGGAAACACCATATATTTT. Variable domain in full (rest from reference TRBV18 and TRBJ1-3): NAGVMQNPRHLVRRRGQEARLRCSPMKGHSHVYWYRQLPEEGLKFMVYLQKENIIDESGMPKERFSAEFPKEGPSILRIQQVVRGDSAAYFCASSPLREPGNTIYFGEGSWLTVV.

This clone was counted between two and nine times. V usage is TRBV5-1 and J usage is TRBJ1-4; possible D gene TRBD1, 5 bases. Trimming shortened V by 4 bases and J by 6 bases, and 16 bases separated the two germline ends. The CDR3 contains 15 residues. Germline-derived CDR1 and CDR2 are SGHRS and YFSETQ. The CDR3 region has the DNA TGCGCCAGCAGCCACCAGGGAAGCTCTGATGAAAAACTGTTTTTT. As protein: CASSHQGSSDEKLFF.